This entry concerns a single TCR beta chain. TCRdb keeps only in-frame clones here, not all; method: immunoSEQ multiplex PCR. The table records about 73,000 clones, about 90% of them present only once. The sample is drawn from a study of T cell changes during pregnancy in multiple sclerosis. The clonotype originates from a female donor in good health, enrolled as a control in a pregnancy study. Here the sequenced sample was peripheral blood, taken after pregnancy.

The CDR3 reads CASRHIGTSSSYEQYF. CDR3 nucleotides: TGTGCCAGCAGACATATCGGGACTAGCAGCTCCTACGAGCAGTACTTC. This chain links TRBV11-2 with TRBJ2-7, with TRBD2 identical over 9 bases. Trimming at V came to 6 bases and at J to 0 bases, leaving 9 bases not matched to a gene. The CDR3 has 16 amino acids. Germline-derived CDR1 and CDR2 are SGHAT and FQNNGV. Together with reference TRBV11-2 and TRBJ2-7, the CDR3 gives the full variable domain: EAGVAQSPRYKIIEKRQSVAFWCNPISGHATLYWYQQILGQGPKLLIQFQNNGVVDDSQLPKDRFSAERLKGVDSTLKIQPAKLEDSAVYLCASRHIGTSSSYEQYFGPGTRLTVT.